What follows are 22 T cell receptor beta chains derived from one specimen sequenced in a study of shared clonotypes between healthy human individuals. Generated by immunoSEQ multiplex PCR, the TCRdb table keeps only in-frame clones and is missing some. The data hold some 2,500,000 clones, with more than 85% observed a single time. Specimen: naive CD4+ T cells from PBMCs. The subset is: CD45RA+ positively selected. Source of these receptors: a man between 18 and 35 years old in good health. Some clones in this sample may be carry-over from other donors' samples.

The chain combines TRBV7-3 with TRBJ1-3; maybe TRBD1 (6 bases). This CDR3 has 14 amino acids. CDR1 and CDR2 from the germline V gene are SGHTA and FQGTGA. The V and J ends lost 5 bases and 1 base respectively, with 9 bases between them. CDR3 sequence reads: CASSQTGSGNTIYF. The CDR3 DNA follows: TGTGCCAGCAGCCAAACAGGGTCTGGAAACACCATATATTTT.

This clone has a single count. This sequence joins TRBV14 and TRBJ2-7, with TRBD1 matching 8 bases. Germline values: CDR1 SGHDN, CDR2 FVKESK. The trim removed 6 bases at V and 7 bases at J, leaving 8 bases unmatched. The CDR3 runs 13 residues. CDR3 region: CASRLTGAGEQYF. The CDR3 DNA sequence: TGTGCCAGCAGGCTGACAGGGGCGGGAGAGCAGTACTTC.

This clone occurred a few times. The chain employs TRBV28 and TRBJ2-1; 14 bases map to TRBD2. Unmatched junction bases numbered 9, after V lost 1 base and J lost 10 bases. The germline CDR1 and CDR2 sequences are MDHEN and SYDVKM. The CDR3 runs to 17 residues. CDR3 protein: CASSLLAGTSGSREQFF. CDR3 nucleotide sequence: TGTGCCAGCAGTTTATTGGCCGGGACTAGCGGGAGTCGGGAGCAGTTCTTC. The full variable domain, in which reference TRBV28 and TRBJ2-1 provide the parts outside the CDR3, is DVKVTQSSRYLVKRTGEKVFLECVQDMDHENMFWYRQDPGLGLRLIYFSYDVKMKEKGDIPEGYSVSREKKERFSLILESASTNQTSMYLCASSLLAGTSGSREQFFGPGTRLTVL.

The chain combines TRBV5-1 with TRBJ2-1; 11 bases fit TRBD2. V lost 4 bases, J lost 9 bases, and 9 bases stayed unmatched. This CDR3 region has 15 residues. Germline assignment: CDR1 SGHRS and CDR2 YFSETQ. Written as DNA, the CDR3 is TGCGCCAGCAGCGAACTAGCGGGAGCACCGGGTGAGCAGTTCTTC. This codes for CASSELAGAPGEQFF. Variable domain in full (rest from reference TRBV5-1 and TRBJ2-1): KAGVTQTPRYLIKTRGQQVTLSCSPISGHRSVSWYQQTPGQGLQFLFEYFSETQRNKGNFPGRFSGRQFSNSRSEMNVSTLELGDSALYLCASSELAGAPGEQFFGPGTRLTVL.

This rearrangement joins TRBV28 to TRBJ1-2; 11 bases align to TRBD1. Trimming took 7 bases from V and 4 from J; bases not matched to a gene: 8. Germline values: CDR1 MDHEN, CDR2 SYDVKM. The CDR3 runs to 15 residues. Written as DNA, the CDR3 is TGTGCCAGCACCGGACAGGGGGCGAGGATCTATGGCTACACCTTC. It codes for CASTGQGARIYGYTF.

V gene TRBV5-3 combines with J gene TRBJ2-1; D ambiguous. TRBV5-3 is identified as an open reading frame with a role that is uncertain. V was cut by 4 bases and J by 13 bases, with 18 bases left in between. The CDR3 contains 13 residues. CDR3 nucleotides: TGTGCCAGAAGCCCGAAGGAGCCAGAACATCAGTTCTTC. This codes for CARSPKEPEHQFF.

This clone was found a few times. V usage is TRBV18 and J usage is TRBJ1-2; 7 bases fit TRBD1. The CDR3 runs 14 residues. With V trimmed by 6 bases and J by 6 bases, 10 bases remained unmatched. Germline CDR1 is KGHSH and CDR2 is LQKENI. In DNA form, the CDR3 reads TGTGCCAGCTCGCGTCAGGGGGTAGTGGATGGCTACACCTTC. It specifies CASSRQGVVDGYTF.

This sequence joins TRBV7-8 and TRBJ2-2, with unresolved D. CDR1 and CDR2 (germline): SGHVS, FQNEAQ. This CDR3 contains 12 residues. Trimming removed 3 bases at V and 7 bases at J, with 6 bases between. The chain's CDR3 is CASSFPLGELFF. CDR3 coding DNA: TGTGCCAGCAGCTTCCCCCTCGGGGAGCTGTTTTTT.

The chain recombines TRBV5-5 with TRBJ1-1; D is unresolved. The CDR3 spans 14 residues. Germline values: CDR1 SGHKS, CDR2 YYEKEE (reference sequence). Deletions cut 1 base from V and 7 bases from J, with 14 bases between. Here the CDR3 reads CASSLSHTNFEAFF. Written as DNA, the CDR3 is TGTGCCAGCAGCTTGTCCCACACCAATTTTGAAGCTTTCTTT.

The rearrangement uses TRBV9 and TRBJ2-3, with TRBD2 as a possible D gene (6 bases). The CDR3 is 14 amino acids. Trimming cost V 0 bases and J 13 bases, with 18 bases left between them. Germline V gives CDR1 SGDLS, CDR2 YYNGEE. The CDR3 here is CASSVEEGPSSEYF. The CDR3 DNA reads TGTGCCAGCAGCGTAGAGGAGGGCCCGTCTAGCGAGTATTTT.

With respect to this clone: The same CDR3 arises from other DNA sequences in this sample as well. The DNA of the CDR3 is TGTGCCAGCAGCTTTTCCGGGGACACTGAAGCTTTCTTT. Encoded protein: CASSFSGDTEAFF. This chain connects TRBV7-3 to TRBJ1-1; D is undetermined. The CDR3 is 13 amino acids. Germline CDR1 and CDR2: SGHTA and FQGTGA. V was pared by 3 bases and J by 3 bases, with 8 bases between.

The chain combines TRBV2 with TRBJ1-5; TRBD1 might be the D (5 bases). The V gene lost 4 bases and the J gene lost 3 bases, with 7 bases spanning the gap. The CDR3 runs 13 residues. Germline V gene lookup returns CDR1 SNHLY and CDR2 FYNNEI. The CDR3 region is CASSVGTNQPQHF. DNA for the CDR3: TGTGCCAGCAGTGTCGGGACCAATCAGCCCCAGCATTTT. The whole variable domain, filled in from reference TRBV2 and TRBJ1-5, reads EPEVTQTPSHQVTQMGQEVILRCVPISNHLYFYWYRQILGQKVEFLVSFYNNEISEKSEIFDDQFSVERPDGSNFTLKIRSTKLEDSAMYFCASSVGTNQPQHFGDGTRLSIL.

The chain couples TRBV30 to TRBJ2-7; 7 nucleotides align to TRBD2. The CDR3 has 11 residues. Germline assignment: CDR1 GTSNPN and CDR2 SVGIG (reference sequence). The ends lost 6 bases at V and 3 bases at J; junction bases unmatched: 2. CDR3 nucleotide sequence: TGTGCCTGCCGGGAGGTCTACGAGCAGTACTTC. This sequence encodes CACREVYEQYF.

The table lists this clone with a count of one. The J gene is TRBJ1-3, the V gene TRBV11-2; D remains unclear. With 5 bases removed from V and 4 bases from J, the gap between germline ends came to 15 bases. Germline CDR1 and CDR2: SGHAT and FQNNGV. The CDR3 length is 15 residues. In nucleotides, the CDR3 is TGTGCCAGCAGCCCGATGCAATTCCTCGGAAACACCATATATTTT. It encodes CASSPMQFLGNTIYF.

This clone was seen just once. The chain recombines TRBV19 with TRBJ1-2; D is unclear. Germline CDR1 reads LNHDA; CDR2 reads SQIVND (reference sequence). V was clipped by 5 bases and J by 4 bases, with 20 bases between them. The CDR3 covers 16 residues. The CDR3 sequence: CASSGGYRLVSYGYTF. For the CDR3, the DNA is TGTGCCAGTAGTGGCGGATACCGGTTAGTGAGCTATGGCTACACCTTC. Looking up the rest from reference TRBV19 and TRBJ1-2 gives the full variable domain: DGGITQSPKYLFRKEGQNVTLSCEQNLNHDAMYWYRQDPGQGLRLIYYSQIVNDFQKGDIAEGYSVSREKKESFPLTVTSAQKNPTAFYLCASSGGYRLVSYGYTFGSGTRLTVV.

This clone was picked up a small number of times. The CDR3 sequence: CAISDGTQTPRRGYTF. As DNA, the CDR3 is TGTGCCATCAGTGACGGGACTCAGACTCCCCGGCGGGGCTACACCTTC. The chain couples TRBV10-3 to TRBJ1-2; a possible D gene is TRBD1 (5 bases). This CDR3 contains 16 residues. Germline lookup yields CDR1 ENHRY and CDR2 SYGVKD. The V gene lost 3 bases and the J gene lost 8 bases, with 22 bases spanning the gap.

This clone was detected only a few times. This chain connects TRBV6-6 to TRBJ1-1; possible D gene TRBD1, 5 bases. The CDR3 loop spans 14 amino acids. CDR1 MNHNY and CDR2 SVGAGI come from the germline V gene (reference sequence). Trimming cost V 4 bases and J 3 bases, with 12 bases left between them. CDR3 sequence: CASSSLDSYTEAFF. The CDR3 bases are TGTGCCAGCAGTTCCTTAGACAGCTACACTGAAGCTTTCTTT.

Only one count was recorded for this clone. This rearrangement joins TRBV5-4 to TRBJ2-1, with a possible D match to TRBD2 (6 bases). The CDR3 is made up of 16 amino acids. The germline CDR1 and CDR2 sequences are SGHNT and YYREEE (reference sequence). V was shortened by 3 bases and J by 4 bases, with 17 bases between the two germline ends. CDR3 protein: CASSSRTGLKYNEQFF. The CDR3 coding sequence is TGTGCCAGCAGCTCGCGGACGGGACTCAAATACAATGAGCAGTTCTTC.

J is TRBJ1-2 and V is TRBV7-6, with a weak D call TRBD1 (5 bases). CDR1 and CDR2 (germline): SGHVS, FNYEAQ. The CDR3 is 19 amino acids. V shed 2 bases and J shed 4 bases, with 26 bases lying between them. CDR3 bases: TGTGCCAGCAGCTTATCGGGACGGGACCGGGCCGCTAGGAGCTATGGCTACACCTTC. Protein: CASSLSGRDRAARSYGYTF.

The rearrangement uses TRBV4-3 and TRBJ2-1; the match to TRBD2 covers 7 bases. Germline V gene data show CDR1 as LGHNA and CDR2 as YSLEER. CDR3 length: 16 residues. Trimming took 1 base from V and 0 from J; bases not matched to a gene: 3. The CDR3, as DNA: TGCGCCAGCAGCCAAGTGGGCGGGAGCTCCTACAATGAGCAGTTCTTC. Amino acids: CASSQVGGSSYNEQFF.

The V call is TRBV7-2, the J call TRBJ1-2; 12 bases map to TRBD1. This CDR3 is 15 amino acids long. J gave up 4 bases and V 5 bases, and 5 bases lay outside the gene matches. From germline, CDR1 is SGHTA and CDR2 FQGNSA. The DNA for the CDR3 is TGTGCCAGCAGCCTGGGACAGGGGGCCTTCTATGGCTACACCTTC. Translated: CASSLGQGAFYGYTF. The full variable domain, rest sourced from reference TRBV7-2 and TRBJ1-2, is GAGVSQSPSNKVTEKGKDVELRCDPISGHTALYWYRQSLGQGLEFLIYFQGNSAPDKSGLPSDRFSAERTGGSVSTLTIQRTQQEDSAVYLCASSLGQGAFYGYTFGSGTRLTVV.

The rearrangement uses TRBV7-6 and TRBJ2-2; perhaps TRBD2 as D (5 bases). V was cut by 0 bases and J by 4 bases, with 9 bases left in between. In germline, CDR1 is SGHVS, CDR2 FNYEAQ. The CDR3 is 15 residues long. The CDR3 loop reads CASSLAASRTGELFF. CDR3 nucleotide sequence: TGTGCCAGCAGCTTAGCGGCTAGCCGCACCGGGGAGCTGTTTTTT.